The T cell receptor (beta chain) described here comes from a study of cytomegalovirus exposure and HLA in healthy donors. The study, taken as a whole, reports: The classifier, whose performance was assessed in both the original and validation cohorts, reportedly diagnosed cytomegalovirus status with high specificity and sensitivity.

The PCR contained 60 Vbeta and 13 Jbeta primers. Measured with immunoSEQ multiplex PCR; TCRdb has only the in-frame clones, and not every one. The sample holds 90,000 to 120,000 clones; approximately 76% are singletons and the top ten take 2% to 3%. The CDR3 length is 19 residues. Germline CDR1 reads KGHSH; CDR2 reads LQKENI. Germline trimming cut 1 base from V and 1 base from J; bases unmatched to any gene: 15. Of note for this clone: The antigen is unknown.

This receptor was identified in a man aged 18 to 35 in good health and CMV-seronegative. Sequencing used PBMCs. The chain has TRBV18 and TRBJ1-1, with 7 bases matching TRBD1. CDR3 loop: CASSPLGIGGQSRNTEAFF. CDR3 nucleotide sequence: TGTGCCAGCTCACCACTCGGGATAGGGGGACAGAGCAGGAACACTGAAGCTTTCTTT.